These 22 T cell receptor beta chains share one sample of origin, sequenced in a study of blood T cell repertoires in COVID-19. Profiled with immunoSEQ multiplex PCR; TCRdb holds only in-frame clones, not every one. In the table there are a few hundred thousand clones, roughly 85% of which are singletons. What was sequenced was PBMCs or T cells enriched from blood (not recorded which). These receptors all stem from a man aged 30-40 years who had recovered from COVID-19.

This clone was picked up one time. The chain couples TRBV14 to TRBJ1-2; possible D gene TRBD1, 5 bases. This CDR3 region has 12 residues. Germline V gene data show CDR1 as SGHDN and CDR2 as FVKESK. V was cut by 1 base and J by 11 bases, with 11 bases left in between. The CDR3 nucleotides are TGTGCCAGCAGCCAAGTGGGGCTAGGATACACCTTC. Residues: CASSQVGLGYTF.

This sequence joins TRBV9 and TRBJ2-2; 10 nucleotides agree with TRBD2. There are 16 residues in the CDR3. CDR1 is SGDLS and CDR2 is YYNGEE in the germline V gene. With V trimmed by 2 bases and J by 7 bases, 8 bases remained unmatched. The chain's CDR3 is CASSVAAASGGGELFF. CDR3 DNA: TGTGCCAGCAGCGTTGCGGCCGCTAGCGGGGGCGGGGAGCTGTTTTTT.

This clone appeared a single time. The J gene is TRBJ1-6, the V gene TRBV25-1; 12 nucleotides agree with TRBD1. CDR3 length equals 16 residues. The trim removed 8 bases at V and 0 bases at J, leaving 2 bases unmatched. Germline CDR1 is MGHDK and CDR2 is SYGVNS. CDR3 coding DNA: TGTGCCAGCGGGGGACAGGGGGCCTCCTATAATTCACCCCTCCACTTT. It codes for CASGGQGASYNSPLHF.

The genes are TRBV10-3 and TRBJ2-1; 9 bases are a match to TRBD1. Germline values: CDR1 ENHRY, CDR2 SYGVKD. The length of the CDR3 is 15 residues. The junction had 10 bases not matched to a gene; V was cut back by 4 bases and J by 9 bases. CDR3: CAISGTGGAYGEQFF. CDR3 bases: TGTGCCATCAGTGGAACAGGGGGCGCATACGGTGAGCAGTTCTTC.

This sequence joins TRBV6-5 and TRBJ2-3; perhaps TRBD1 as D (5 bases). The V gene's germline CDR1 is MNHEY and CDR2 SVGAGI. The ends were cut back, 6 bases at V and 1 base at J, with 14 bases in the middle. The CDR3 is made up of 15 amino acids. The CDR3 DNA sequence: TGTGCCAGCAGGCTGGCCGTAGGGGGCACAGATACGCAGTATTTT. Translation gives CASRLAVGGTDTQYF.

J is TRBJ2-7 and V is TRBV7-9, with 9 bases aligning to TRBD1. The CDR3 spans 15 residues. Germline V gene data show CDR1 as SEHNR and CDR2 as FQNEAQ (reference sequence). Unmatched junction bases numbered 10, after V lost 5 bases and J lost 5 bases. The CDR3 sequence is CASSAPGQGINEQYF. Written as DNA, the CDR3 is TGTGCCAGCAGCGCCCCGGGACAGGGAATCAACGAGCAGTACTTC.

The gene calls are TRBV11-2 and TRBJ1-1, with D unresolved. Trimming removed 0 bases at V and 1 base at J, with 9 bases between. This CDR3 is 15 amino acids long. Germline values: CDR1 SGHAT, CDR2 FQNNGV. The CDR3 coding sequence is TGTGCCAGCAGCTTAGATTGGGCACAGAACACTGAAGCTTTCTTT. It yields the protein CASSLDWAQNTEAFF. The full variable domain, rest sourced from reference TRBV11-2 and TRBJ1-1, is EAGVAQSPRYKIIEKRQSVAFWCNPISGHATLYWYQQILGQGPKLLIQFQNNGVVDDSQLPKDRFSAERLKGVDSTLKIQPAKLEDSAVYLCASSLDWAQNTEAFFGQGTRLTVV.

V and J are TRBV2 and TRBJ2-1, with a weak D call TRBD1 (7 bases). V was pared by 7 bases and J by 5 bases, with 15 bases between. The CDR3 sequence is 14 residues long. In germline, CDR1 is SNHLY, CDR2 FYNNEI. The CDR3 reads CASISRGVHNEQFF. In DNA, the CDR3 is TGTGCCAGCATCAGCAGGGGGGTCCACAATGAGCAGTTCTTC.

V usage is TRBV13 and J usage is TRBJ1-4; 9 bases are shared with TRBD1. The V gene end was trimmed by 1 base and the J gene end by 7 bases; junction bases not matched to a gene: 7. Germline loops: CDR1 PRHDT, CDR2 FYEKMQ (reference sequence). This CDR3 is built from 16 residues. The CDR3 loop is CASSLVPGQGREKLFF. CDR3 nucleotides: TGTGCCAGCAGCTTAGTCCCGGGACAGGGACGTGAAAAACTGTTTTTT.

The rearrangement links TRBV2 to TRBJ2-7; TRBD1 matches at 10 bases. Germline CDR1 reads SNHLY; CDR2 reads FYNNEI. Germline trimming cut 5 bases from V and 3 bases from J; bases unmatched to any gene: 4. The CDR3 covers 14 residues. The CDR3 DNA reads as TGTGCCAGCAGTTGGACAGGGGGAATCTACGAGCAGTACTTC. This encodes CASSWTGGIYEQYF. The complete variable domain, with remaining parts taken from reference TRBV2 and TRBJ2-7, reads EPEVTQTPSHQVTQMGQEVILRCVPISNHLYFYWYRQILGQKVEFLVSFYNNEISEKSEIFDDQFSVERPDGSNFTLKIRSTKLEDSAMYFCASSWTGGIYEQYFGPGTRLTVT.

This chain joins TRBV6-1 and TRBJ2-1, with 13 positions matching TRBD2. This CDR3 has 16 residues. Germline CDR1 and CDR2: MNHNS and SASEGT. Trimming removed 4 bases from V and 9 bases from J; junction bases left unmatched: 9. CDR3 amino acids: CASSAQLAGGSGEQFF. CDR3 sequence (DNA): TGTGCCAGCAGTGCACAACTAGCGGGGGGGTCGGGTGAGCAGTTCTTC.

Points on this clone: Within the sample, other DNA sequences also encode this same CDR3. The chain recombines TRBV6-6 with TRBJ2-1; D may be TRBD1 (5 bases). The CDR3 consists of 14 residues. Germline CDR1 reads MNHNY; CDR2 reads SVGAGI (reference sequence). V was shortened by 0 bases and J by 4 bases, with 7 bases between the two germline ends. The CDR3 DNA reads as TGTGCCAGCAGTTACTCCAGGGTATACAATGAGCAGTTCTTC. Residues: CASSYSRVYNEQFF.

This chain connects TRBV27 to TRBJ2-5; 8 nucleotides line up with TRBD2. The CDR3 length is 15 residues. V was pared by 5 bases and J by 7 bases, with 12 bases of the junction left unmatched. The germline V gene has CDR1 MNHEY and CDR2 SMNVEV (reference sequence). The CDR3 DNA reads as TGTGCCAGCAGTCCCTCATCGCGGGGGGAAGGGACCCAGTACTTC. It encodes CASSPSSRGEGTQYF.

The CDR3 loop is CASSETVWAGYTF. For the CDR3, the DNA is TGTGCCAGCTCAGAGACAGTTTGGGCTGGCTACACCTTC. This rearrangement joins TRBV18 to TRBJ1-2, with D possibly being TRBD1 (5 bases). Germline loops: CDR1 KGHSH, CDR2 LQKENI. V gave up 5 bases and J gave up 7 bases, with 14 bases separating them. CDR3 length: 13 amino acids.

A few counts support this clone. The CDR3 loop is CASSPGTGEYTQYF. CDR3 DNA: TGTGCCAGCAGCCCCGGGACAGGGGAATATACGCAGTATTTT. The chain couples TRBV7-9 to TRBJ2-3; 10 nucleotides agree with TRBD1. This CDR3 is built from 14 residues. The V and J ends lost 5 bases and 7 bases, in that order; junction bases with no gene match: 6. The germline gives CDR1 SEHNR, CDR2 FQNEAQ (reference sequence).

The CDR3 loop is CASSEEVRLRGYTF. CDR3 nucleotides: TGTGCCAGCAGCGAGGAGGTCCGGCTACGTGGCTACACCTTC. The rearrangement links TRBV7-9 to TRBJ1-2; D gene uncertain. CDR1 SEHNR and CDR2 FQNEAQ come from the germline V gene (reference sequence). With 5 bases removed from V and 7 bases from J, the gap between germline ends came to 17 bases. There are 14 residues in the CDR3.

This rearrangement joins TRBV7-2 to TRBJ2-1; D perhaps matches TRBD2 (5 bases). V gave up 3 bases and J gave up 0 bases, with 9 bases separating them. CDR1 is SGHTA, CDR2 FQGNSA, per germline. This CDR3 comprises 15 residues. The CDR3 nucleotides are TGTGCCAGCAGCTTGGACTCGAGCTCCTACAATGAGCAGTTCTTC. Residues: CASSLDSSSYNEQFF.

This chain's CDR3 is CASSVTDSSGNTIYF. DNA for the CDR3: TGTGCCAGCAGCGTGACAGATAGCTCTGGAAACACCATATATTTT. The chain carries TRBV9 and TRBJ1-3, with D possibly TRBD1 on 5 matching bases. CDR1 is SGDLS, CDR2 YYNGEE, per germline. The CDR3 is 15 residues long. Trimming cost V 2 bases and J 0 bases, with 9 bases left between them. Together with reference TRBV9 and TRBJ1-3, the CDR3 gives the full variable domain: DSGVTQTPKHLITATGQRVTLRCSPRSGDLSVYWYQQSLDQGLQFLIQYYNGEERAKGNILERFSAQQFPDLHSELNLSSLELGDSALYFCASSVTDSSGNTIYFGEGSWLTVV.

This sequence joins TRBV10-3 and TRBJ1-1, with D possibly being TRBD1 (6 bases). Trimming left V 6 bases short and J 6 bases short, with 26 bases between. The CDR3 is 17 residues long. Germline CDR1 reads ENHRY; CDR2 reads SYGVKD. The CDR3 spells CAISIYRERGPSAEAFF. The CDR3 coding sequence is TGTGCCATCAGCATATACAGGGAAAGGGGTCCGAGTGCTGAAGCTTTCTTT.

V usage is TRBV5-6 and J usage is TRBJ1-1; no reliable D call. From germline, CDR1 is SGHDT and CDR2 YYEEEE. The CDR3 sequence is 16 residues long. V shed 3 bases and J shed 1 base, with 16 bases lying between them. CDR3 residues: CASSSRLGLGNTEAFF. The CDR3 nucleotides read TGTGCCAGCAGCTCCCGACTTGGCCTCGGGAACACTGAAGCTTTCTTT.

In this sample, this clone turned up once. CDR3 loop: CAIRPGGALVHEQYF. Here the CDR3 DNA reads TGTGCCATCAGGCCTGGGGGGGCCTTGGTCCACGAGCAGTACTTC. The gene calls are TRBV10-3 and TRBJ2-7, with D maybe TRBD2 (7 bases). The CDR3 length is 15 residues. CDR1 ENHRY and CDR2 SYGVKD come from the germline V gene. Trimming removed 6 bases from V and 5 bases from J, with 20 bases in between.

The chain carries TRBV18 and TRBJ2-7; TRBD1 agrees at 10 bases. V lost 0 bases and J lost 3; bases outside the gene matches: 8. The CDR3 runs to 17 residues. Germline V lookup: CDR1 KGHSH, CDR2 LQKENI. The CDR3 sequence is CASSPPLGQGGVYEQYF. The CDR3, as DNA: TGTGCCAGCTCACCACCCTTAGGACAGGGGGGGGTCTACGAGCAGTACTTC.